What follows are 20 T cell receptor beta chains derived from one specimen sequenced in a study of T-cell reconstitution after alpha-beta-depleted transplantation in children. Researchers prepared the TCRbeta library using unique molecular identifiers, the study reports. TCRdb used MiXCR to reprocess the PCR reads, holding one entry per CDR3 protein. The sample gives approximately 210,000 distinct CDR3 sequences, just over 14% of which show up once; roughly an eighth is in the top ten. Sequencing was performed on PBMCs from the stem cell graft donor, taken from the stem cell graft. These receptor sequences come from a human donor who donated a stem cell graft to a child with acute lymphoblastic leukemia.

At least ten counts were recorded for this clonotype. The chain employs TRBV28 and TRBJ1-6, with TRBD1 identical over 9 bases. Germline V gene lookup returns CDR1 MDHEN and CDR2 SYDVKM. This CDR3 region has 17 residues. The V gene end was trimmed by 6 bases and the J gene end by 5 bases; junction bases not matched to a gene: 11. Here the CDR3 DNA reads TGTGCCAGCAGACAAAAACGGGACAGGGTTGATAATTCACCCCTCCACTTT. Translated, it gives CASRQKRDRVDNSPLHF.

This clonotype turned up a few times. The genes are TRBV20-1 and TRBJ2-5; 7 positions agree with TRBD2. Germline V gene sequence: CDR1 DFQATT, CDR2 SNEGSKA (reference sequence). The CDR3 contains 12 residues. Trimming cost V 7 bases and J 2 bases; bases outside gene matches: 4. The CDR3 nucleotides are TGCAGTGTGGGGCGGGGGCAAGAGACCCAGTACTTC. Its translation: CSVGRGQETQYF.

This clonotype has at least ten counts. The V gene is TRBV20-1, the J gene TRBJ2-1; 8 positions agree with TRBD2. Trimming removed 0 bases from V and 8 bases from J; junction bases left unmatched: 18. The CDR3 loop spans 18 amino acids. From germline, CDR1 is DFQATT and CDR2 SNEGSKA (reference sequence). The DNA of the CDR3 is TGCAGTGCTAGAGATGCAGGTCAGCGCGGGAGGACTGTCGATGAGCAGTTCTTC. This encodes CSARDAGQRGRTVDEQFF.

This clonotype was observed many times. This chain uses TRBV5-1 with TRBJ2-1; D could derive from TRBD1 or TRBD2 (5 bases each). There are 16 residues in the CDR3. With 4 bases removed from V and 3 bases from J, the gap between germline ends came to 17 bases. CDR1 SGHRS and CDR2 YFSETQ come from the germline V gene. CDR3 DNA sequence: TGCGCCAGCAGCCCCCCGGGACCAAGCTACTACAATGAGCAGTTCTTC. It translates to CASSPPGPSYYNEQFF. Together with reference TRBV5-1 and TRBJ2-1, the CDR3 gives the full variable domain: KAGVTQTPRYLIKTRGQQVTLSCSPISGHRSVSWYQQTPGQGLQFLFEYFSETQRNKGNFPGRFSGRQFSNSRSEMNVSTLELGDSALYLCASSPPGPSYYNEQFFGPGTRLTVL.

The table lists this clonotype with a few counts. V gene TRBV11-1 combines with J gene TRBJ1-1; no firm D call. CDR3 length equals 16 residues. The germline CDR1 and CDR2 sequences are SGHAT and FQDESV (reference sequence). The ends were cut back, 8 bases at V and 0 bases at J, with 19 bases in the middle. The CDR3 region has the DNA TGTGCCAGCTTTTCTGGGTCGGGTTCGGTGAACACTGAAGCTTTCTTT. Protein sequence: CASFSGSGSVNTEAFF.

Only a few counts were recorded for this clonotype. The DNA of the CDR3 is TGTGCCAGCAGTAGATTAGCGGGCCCAACCTACGAGCAGTACTTC. This sequence encodes CASSRLAGPTYEQYF. The chain joins TRBV27 to TRBJ2-7; 7 bases are a match to TRBD2. The V gene end was trimmed by 5 bases and the J gene end by 2 bases; junction bases not matched to a gene: 9. The CDR3 has 15 residues. CDR1 is MNHEY, CDR2 SMNVEV, per germline (reference sequence).

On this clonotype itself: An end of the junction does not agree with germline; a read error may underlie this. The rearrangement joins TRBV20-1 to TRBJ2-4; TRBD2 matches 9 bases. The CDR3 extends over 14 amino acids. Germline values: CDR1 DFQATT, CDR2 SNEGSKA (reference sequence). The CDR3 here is CSALREGAKNMQYF. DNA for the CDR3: TGCAGTGCTCTGCGGGAGGGAGCCAAAAACATGCAGTACTTC.

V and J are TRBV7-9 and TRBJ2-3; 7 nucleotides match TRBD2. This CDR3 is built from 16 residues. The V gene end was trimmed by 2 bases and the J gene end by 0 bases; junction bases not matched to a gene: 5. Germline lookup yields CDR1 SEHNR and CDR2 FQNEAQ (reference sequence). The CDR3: CASSLRTSASTDTQYF. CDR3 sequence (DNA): TGTGCCAGCAGCTTAAGAACTAGCGCTAGCACAGATACGCAGTATTTT.

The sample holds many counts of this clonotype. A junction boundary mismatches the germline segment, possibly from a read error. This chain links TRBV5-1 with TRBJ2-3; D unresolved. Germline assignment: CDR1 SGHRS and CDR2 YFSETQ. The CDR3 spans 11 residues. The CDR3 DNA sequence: TGTGCCAGCAGCTTGGTGGATACGCAGTATTTT. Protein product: CASSLVDTQYF. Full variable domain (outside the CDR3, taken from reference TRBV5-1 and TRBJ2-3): KAGVTQTPRYLIKTRGQQVTLSCSPISGHRSVSWYQQTPGQGLQFLFEYFSETQRNKGNFPGRFSGRQFSNSRSEMNVSTLELGDSALYLCASSLVDTQYFGPGTRLTVL.

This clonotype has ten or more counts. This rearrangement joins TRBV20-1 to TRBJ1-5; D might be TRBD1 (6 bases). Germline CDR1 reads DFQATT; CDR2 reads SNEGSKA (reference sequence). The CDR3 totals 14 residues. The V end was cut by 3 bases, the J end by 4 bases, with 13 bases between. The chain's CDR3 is CSASSGEGNQPQHF. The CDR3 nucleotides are TGCAGTGCTAGTTCAGGGGAAGGAAATCAGCCCCAGCATTTT.

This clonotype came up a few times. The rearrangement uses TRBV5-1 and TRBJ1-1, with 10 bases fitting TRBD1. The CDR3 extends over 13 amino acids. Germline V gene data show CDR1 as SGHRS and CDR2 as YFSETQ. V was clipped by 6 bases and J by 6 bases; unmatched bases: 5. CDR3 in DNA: TGCGCCAGCAACGGACAGGGGGGGGCTGAAGCTTTCTTT. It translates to CASNGQGGAEAFF.

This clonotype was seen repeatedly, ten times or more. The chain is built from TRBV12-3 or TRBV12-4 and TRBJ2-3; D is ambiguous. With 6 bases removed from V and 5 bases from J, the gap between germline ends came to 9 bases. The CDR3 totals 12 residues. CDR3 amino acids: CASSPPKDTQYF. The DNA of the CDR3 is TGTGCCAGCAGCCCCCCAAAAGATACGCAGTATTTT.

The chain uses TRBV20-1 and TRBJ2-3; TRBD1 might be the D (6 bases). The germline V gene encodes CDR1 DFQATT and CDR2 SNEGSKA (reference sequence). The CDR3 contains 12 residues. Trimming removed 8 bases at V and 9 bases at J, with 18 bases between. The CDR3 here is CSSDRQGFTQYF. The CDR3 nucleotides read TGCAGTTCCGACAGGCAGGGGTTCACGCAGTATTTT.

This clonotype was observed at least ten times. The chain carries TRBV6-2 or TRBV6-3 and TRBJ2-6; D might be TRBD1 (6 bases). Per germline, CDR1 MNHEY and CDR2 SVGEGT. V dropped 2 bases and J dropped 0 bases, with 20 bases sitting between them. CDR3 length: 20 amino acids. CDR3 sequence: CASSYDRPRRTSSGANVLTF. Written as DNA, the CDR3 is TGTGCCAGCAGTTACGACAGGCCTAGGCGAACTTCCTCTGGGGCCAACGTCCTGACTTTC.

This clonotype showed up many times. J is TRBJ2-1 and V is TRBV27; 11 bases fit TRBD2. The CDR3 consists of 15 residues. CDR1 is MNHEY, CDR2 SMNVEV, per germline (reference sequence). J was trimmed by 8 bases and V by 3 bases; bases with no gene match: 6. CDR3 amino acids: CASSFLAGGFDEQFF. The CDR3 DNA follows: TGTGCCAGCAGTTTCCTAGCGGGAGGATTTGATGAGCAGTTCTTC.

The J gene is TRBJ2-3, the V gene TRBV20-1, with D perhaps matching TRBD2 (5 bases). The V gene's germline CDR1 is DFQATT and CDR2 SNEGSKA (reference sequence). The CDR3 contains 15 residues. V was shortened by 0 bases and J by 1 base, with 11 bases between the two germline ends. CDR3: CSARDLGGGTDTQYF. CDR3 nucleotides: TGCAGTGCTAGAGATCTAGGAGGAGGCACAGATACGCAGTATTTT.

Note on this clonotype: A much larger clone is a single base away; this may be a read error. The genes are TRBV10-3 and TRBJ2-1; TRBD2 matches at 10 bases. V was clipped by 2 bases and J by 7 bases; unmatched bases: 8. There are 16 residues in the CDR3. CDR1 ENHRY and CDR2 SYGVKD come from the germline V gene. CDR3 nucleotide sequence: TGTGCCATCAGTGAGGGCACCAGCGGGAGGGCGAATGAGCAGTTCTTC. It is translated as CAISEGTSGRANEQFF.

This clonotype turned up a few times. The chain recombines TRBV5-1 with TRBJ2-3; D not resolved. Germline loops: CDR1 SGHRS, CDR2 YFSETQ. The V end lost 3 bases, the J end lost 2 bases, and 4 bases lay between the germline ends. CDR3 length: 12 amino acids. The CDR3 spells CASSYFTDTQYF. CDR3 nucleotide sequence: TGCGCCAGCAGCTATTTCACAGATACGCAGTATTTT.

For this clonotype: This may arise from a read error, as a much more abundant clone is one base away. This chain's CDR3 is CSVDRANYGDTF. CDR3 DNA sequence: TGCAGCGTTGACAGAGCTAACTATGGCGACACCTTC. The chain carries TRBV29-1 and TRBJ1-2; D is uncertain. Per the germline V gene, CDR1 is SQVTM and CDR2 is ANQGSEA. This CDR3 contains 12 residues. Using reference TRBV29-1 and TRBJ1-2 for the parts outside the CDR3, the full variable domain is SAVISQKPSRDICQRGTSLTIQCQVDSQVTMMFWYRQQPGQSLTLIATANQGSEATYESGFVIDKFPISRPNLTFSTLTVSNMSPEDSSIYLCSVDRANYGDTFGSGTRLTVV.

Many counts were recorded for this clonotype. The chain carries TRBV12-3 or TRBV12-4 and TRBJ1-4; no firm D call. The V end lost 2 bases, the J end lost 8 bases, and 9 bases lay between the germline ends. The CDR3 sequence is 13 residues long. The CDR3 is CASSLPGSEKLFF. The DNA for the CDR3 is TGTGCCAGCAGTTTACCGGGGAGCGAAAAACTGTTTTTT.